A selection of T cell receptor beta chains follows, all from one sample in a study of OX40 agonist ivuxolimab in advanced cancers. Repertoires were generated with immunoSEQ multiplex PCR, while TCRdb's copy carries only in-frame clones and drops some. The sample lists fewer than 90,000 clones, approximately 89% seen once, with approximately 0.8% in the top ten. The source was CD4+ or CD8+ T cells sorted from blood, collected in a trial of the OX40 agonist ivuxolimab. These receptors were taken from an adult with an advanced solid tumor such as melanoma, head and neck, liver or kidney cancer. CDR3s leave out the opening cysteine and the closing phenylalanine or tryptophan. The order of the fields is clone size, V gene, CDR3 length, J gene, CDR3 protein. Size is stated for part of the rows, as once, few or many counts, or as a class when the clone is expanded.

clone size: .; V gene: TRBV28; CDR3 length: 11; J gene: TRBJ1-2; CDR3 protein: ASSLARNYGYT
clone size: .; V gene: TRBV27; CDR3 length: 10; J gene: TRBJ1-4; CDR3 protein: ASKRVNEKLF
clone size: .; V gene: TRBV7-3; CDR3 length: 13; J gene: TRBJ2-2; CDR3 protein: ASSFLGGNTGELF
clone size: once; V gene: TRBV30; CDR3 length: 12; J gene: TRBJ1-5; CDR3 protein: AWSGGQGNQPQH
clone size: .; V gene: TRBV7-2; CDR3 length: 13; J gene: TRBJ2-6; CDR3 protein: ASRLDGSGANVLT
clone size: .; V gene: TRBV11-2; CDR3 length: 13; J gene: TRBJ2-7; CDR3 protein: ASSLGLAGSYEQY
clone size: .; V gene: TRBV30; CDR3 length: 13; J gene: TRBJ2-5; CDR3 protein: AWSQTPDLKGSQY
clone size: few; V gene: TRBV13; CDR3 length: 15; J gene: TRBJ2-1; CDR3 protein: ASSLNVWGRSYNEQF
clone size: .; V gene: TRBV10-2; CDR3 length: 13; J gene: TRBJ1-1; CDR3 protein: ASRQGGGLGTEAF
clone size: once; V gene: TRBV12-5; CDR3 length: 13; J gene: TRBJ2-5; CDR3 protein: ASGLGDGEGETQY
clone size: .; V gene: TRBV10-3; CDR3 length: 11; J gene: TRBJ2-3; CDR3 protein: AISERGGDTQY
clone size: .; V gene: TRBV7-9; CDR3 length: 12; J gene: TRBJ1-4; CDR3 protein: ASSAGTANEKLF
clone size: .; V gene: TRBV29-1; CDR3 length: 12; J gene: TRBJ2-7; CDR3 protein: SVENQAGESEQY
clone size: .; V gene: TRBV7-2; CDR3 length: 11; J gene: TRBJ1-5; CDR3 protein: ASGLQGYQPQH
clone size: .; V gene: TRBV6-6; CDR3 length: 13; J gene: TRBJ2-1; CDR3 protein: ASSKTTKGYNEQF
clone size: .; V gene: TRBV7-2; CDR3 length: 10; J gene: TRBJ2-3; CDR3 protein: ASSSYGDTQY
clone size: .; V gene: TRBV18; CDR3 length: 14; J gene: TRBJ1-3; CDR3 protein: ASSPLSQSSGNTIY
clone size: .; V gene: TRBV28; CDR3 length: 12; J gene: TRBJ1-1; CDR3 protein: ASSTTGVNTEAF
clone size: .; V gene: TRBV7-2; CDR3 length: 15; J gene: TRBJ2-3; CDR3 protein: ASSLAGRGGRTDTQY
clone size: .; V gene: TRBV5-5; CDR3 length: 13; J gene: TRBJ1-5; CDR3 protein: ASSWGGAENQPQH
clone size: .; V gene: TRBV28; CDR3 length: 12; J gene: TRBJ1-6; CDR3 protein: ASSPGGANSPLH